This TCR beta chain was obtained from a study of blood T cell repertoires in COVID-19. Looking at the study overall: Specimens from acute and convalescent COVID-19 originated in the United States, Italy and Spain.

Germline V gives CDR1 LNHDA, CDR2 SQIVND (reference sequence). CDR3 length: 17 residues. V dropped 6 bases and J dropped 2 bases, with 22 bases sitting between them. Clones were sequenced by immunoSEQ multiplex PCR, and TCRdb holds only the in-frame ones, with some missing. The table includes roughly 180,000 clones, roughly 84% detected once. This clone was recorded once. Sequenced sample: PBMCs or T cells enriched from blood (not recorded which). This receptor was obtained from a man aged 55 to 69 who had recovered from COVID-19. The rearrangement uses TRBV19 and TRBJ1-2, with unresolved D. CDR3 in amino acids: CASRSSLLTGLNYGYTF. The DNA of the CDR3 is TGTGCCAGTAGATCTTCTCTCCTCACGGGGTTGAACTATGGCTACACCTTC. The full variable domain, completed using reference TRBV19 and TRBJ1-2, is DGGITQSPKYLFRKEGQNVTLSCEQNLNHDAMYWYRQDPGQGLRLIYYSQIVNDFQKGDIAEGYSVSREKKESFPLTVTSAQKNPTAFYLCASRSSLLTGLNYGYTFGSGTRLTVV.